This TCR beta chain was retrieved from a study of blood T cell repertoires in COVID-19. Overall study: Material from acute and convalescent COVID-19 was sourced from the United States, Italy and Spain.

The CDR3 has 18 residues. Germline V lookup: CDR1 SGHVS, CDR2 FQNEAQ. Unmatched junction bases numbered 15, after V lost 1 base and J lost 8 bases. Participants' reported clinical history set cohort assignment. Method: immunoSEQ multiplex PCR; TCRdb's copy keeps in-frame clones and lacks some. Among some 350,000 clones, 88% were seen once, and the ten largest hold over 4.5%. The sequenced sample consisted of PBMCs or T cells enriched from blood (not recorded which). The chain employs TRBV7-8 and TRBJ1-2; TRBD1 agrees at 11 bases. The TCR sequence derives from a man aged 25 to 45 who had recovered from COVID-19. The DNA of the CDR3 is TGTGCCAGCAGCTTAGACAGACGGACAGGGGGCGCGGGAGGAGGCTACACCTTC. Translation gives CASSLDRRTGGAGGGYTF.